This T cell receptor (beta chain) comes out of a study of OX40 agonist ivuxolimab in advanced cancers. Study overall: In this trial design, patients received ivuxolimab intravenously at 0.01 to 10 mg/kg every 2 weeks. Under the entry rules, prior anti-PD-1, anti-PD-L1 or anti-CTLA-4 therapy was allowed, and approximately 40% had some. General study findings and limits: Some nonresponders additionally presented with little normalized T-cell clonal expansion.

Produced via immunoSEQ multiplex PCR; TCRdb's table is partial and in-frame only. The sample lists more than 95,000 clones; 85% to 90% were seen once. About this clone: Its matching antigen is unknown.

This receptor was obtained from an adult with an advanced solid tumor such as melanoma, head and neck, liver or kidney cancer. The input for sequencing was CD4+ or CD8+ T cells sorted from blood, taken in a trial of the OX40 agonist ivuxolimab.

Here the CDR3 reads CASSYPQGPIFGEQFF. The DNA of the CDR3 is TGTGCCAGCAGCTACCCTCAGGGGCCCATTTTCGGGGAGCAGTTCTTC. The rearrangement links TRBV7-2 to TRBJ2-1, with D tentatively TRBD1 (6 bases). CDR3 length equals 16 residues. V was pared by 4 bases and J by 10 bases, with 23 bases between. Germline CDR1 and CDR2: SGHTA and FQGNSA.